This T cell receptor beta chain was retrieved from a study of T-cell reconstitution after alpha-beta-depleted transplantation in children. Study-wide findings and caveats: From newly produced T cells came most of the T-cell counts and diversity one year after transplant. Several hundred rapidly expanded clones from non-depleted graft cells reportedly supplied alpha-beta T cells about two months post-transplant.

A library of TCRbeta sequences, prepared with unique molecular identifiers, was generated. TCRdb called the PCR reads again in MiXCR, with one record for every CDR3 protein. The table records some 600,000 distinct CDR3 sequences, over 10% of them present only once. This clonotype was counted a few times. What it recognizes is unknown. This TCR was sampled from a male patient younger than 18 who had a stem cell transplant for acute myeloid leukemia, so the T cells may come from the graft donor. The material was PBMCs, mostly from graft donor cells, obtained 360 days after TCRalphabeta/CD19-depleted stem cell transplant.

The CDR3 reads CSVAGNYYGYTF. The CDR3, as DNA: TGCAGCGTCGCGGGGAATTACTATGGCTACACCTTC. The chain links TRBV29-1 to TRBJ1-2; D not certain. The CDR3 has 12 amino acids. The germline V gene encodes CDR1 SQVTM and CDR2 ANQGSEA. Trimming took off 6 bases at V and 3 bases at J, with 11 bases between the two ends.